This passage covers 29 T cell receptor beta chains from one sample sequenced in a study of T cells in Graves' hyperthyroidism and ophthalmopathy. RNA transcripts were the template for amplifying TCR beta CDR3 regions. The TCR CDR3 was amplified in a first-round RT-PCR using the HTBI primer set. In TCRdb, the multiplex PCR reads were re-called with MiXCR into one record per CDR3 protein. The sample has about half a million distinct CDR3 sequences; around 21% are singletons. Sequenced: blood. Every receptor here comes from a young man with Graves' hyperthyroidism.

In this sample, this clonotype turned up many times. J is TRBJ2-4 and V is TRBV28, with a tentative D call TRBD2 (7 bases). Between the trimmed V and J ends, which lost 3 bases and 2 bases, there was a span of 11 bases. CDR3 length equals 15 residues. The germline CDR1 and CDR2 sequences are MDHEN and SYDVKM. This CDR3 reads CASSFRGATKNIQYF. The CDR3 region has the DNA TGTGCCAGCAGTTTCCGGGGGGCAACCAAAAACATTCAGTACTTC. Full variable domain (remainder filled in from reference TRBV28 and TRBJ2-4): DVKVTQSSRYLVKRTGEKVFLECVQDMDHENMFWYRQDPGLGLRLIYFSYDVKMKEKGDIPEGYSVSREKKERFSLILESASTNQTSMYLCASSFRGATKNIQYFGAGTRLSVL.

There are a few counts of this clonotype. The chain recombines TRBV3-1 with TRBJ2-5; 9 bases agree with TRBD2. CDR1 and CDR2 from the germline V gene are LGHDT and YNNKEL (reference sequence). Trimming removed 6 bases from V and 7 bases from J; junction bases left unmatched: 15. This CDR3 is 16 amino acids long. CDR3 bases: TGTGCCAGCAGGGATCTTGCGGGGGGGACCTGGGGGACCCAGTACTTC. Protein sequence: CASRDLAGGTWGTQYF.

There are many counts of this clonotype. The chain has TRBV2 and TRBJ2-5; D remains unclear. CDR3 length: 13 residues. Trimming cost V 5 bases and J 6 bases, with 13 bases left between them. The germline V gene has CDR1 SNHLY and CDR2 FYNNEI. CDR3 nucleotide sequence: TGTGCCAGCAGTTGGACGGAAGGGAAGACCCAGTACTTC. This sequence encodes CASSWTEGKTQYF.

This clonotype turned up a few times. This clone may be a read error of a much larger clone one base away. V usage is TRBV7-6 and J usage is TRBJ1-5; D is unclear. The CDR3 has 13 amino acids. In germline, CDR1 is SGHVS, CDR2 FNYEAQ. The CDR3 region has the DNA TGTGCCAGCGGCTTATCTCAGACTCAGCCCCAGCATTTT. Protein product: CASGLSQTQPQHF. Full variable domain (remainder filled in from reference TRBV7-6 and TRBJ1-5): GAGVSQSPRYKVTKRGQDVALRCDPISGHVSLYWYRQALGQGPEFLTYFNYEAQQDKSGLPNDRFSAERPEGSISTLTIQRTEQRDSAMYRCASGLSQTQPQHFGDGTRLSIL.

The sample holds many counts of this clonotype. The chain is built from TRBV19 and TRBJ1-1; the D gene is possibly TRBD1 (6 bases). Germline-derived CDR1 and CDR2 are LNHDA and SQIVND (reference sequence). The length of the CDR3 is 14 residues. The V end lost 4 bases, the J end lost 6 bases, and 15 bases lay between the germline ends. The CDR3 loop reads CASSSLGGAAEAFF. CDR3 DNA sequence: TGTGCCAGTAGTAGTTTAGGGGGAGCCGCTGAAGCTTTCTTT.

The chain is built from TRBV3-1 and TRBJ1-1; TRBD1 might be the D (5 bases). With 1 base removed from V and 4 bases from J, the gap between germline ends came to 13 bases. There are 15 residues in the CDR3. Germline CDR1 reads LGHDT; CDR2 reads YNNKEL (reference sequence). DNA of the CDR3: TGTGCCAGCAGCCAAGCTCTCAGGGTTGGCACTGAAGCTTTCTTT. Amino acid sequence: CASSQALRVGTEAFF. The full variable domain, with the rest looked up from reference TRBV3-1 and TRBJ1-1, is DTAVSQTPKYLVTQMGNDKSIKCEQNLGHDTMYWYKQDSKKFLKIMFSYNNKELIINETVPNRFSPKSPDKAHLNLHINSLELGDSAVYFCASSQALRVGTEAFFGQGTRLTVV.

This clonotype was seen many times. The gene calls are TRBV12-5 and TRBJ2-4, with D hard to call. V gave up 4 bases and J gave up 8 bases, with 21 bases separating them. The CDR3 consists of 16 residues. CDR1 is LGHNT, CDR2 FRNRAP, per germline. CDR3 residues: CASGSWVTSKKDIQYF. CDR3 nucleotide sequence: TGTGCTAGTGGTTCCTGGGTCACCTCGAAGAAGGACATTCAGTACTTC.

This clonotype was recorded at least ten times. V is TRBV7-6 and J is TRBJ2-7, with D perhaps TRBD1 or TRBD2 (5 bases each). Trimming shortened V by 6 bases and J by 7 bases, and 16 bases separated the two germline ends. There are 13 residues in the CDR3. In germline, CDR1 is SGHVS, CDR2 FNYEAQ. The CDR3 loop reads CASSFQGPSEQYF. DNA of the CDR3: TGTGCCAGCAGTTTCCAGGGACCCTCAGAGCAGTACTTC.

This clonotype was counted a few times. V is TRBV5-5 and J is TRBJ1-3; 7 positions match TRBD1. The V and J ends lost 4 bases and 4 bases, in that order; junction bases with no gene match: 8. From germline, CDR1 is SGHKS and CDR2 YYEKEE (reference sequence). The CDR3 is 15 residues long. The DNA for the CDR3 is TGTGCCAGCAGCCCCGGAGTACAGGGGGGAAACACCATATATTTT. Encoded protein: CASSPGVQGGNTIYF.

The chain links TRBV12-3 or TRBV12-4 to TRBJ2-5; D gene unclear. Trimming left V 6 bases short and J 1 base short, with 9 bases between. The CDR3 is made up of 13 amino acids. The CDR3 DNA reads TGTGCCAGCAGCCCCACGCTCCAAGAGACCCAGTACTTC. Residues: CASSPTLQETQYF.

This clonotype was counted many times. The CDR3 here is CSASRDQETQYF. The CDR3 DNA reads TGCAGTGCTAGTAGAGATCAAGAGACCCAGTACTTC. This chain uses TRBV20-1 with TRBJ2-5; D remains ambiguous. V was cut by 3 bases and J by 2 bases, with 7 bases left in between. The CDR3 extends over 12 amino acids. Germline V gene data show CDR1 as DFQATT and CDR2 as SNEGSKA (reference sequence).

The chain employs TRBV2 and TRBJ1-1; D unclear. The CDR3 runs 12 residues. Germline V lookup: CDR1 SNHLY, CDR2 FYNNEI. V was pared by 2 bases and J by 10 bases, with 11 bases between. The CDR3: CASSERPRRAFF. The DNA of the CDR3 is TGTGCCAGCAGTGAAAGGCCGCGAAGAGCTTTCTTT.

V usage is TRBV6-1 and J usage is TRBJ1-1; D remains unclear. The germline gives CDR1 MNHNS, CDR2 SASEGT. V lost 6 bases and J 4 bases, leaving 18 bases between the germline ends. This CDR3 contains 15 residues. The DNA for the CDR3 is TGTGCCAGCAGACAAGACGGCGGGTGGGGCACTGAAGCTTTCTTT. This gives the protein CASRQDGGWGTEAFF.

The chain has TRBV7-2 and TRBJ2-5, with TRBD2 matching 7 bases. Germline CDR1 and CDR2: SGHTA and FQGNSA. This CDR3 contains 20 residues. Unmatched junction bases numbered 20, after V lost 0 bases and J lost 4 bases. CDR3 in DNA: TGTGCCAGCAGCTTAGCATTTATTCGCCCTGGACTAGGAGGGGTAGAGACCCAGTACTTC. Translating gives CASSLAFIRPGLGGVETQYF.

In nucleotides, the CDR3 is TGTGCCAGCAGTTTATCGGGAAAGGGGACAGGTGCTTTCTTT. Translated: CASSLSGKGTGAFF. The rearrangement joins TRBV28 to TRBJ1-1; 8 bases are shared with TRBD1. Germline V lookup: CDR1 MDHEN, CDR2 SYDVKM. After removal of 1 base from V and 11 bases from J, the junction contained 9 bases not matched to a gene. There are 14 residues in the CDR3.

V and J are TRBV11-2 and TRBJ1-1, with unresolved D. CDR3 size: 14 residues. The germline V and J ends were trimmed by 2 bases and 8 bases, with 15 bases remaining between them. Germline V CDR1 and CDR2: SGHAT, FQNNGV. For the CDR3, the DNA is TGTGCCAGCAGCTTACTGGACCGAGCCAAGGAAGCTTTCTTT. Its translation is CASSLLDRAKEAFF. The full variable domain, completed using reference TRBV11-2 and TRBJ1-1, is EAGVAQSPRYKIIEKRQSVAFWCNPISGHATLYWYQQILGQGPKLLIQFQNNGVVDDSQLPKDRFSAERLKGVDSTLKIQPAKLEDSAVYLCASSLLDRAKEAFFGQGTRLTVV.

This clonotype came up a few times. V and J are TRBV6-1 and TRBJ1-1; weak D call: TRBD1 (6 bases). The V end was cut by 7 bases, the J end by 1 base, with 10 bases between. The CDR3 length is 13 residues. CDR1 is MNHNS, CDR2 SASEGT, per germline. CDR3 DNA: TGTGCCAGCAATGGACAGAAGAACACTGAAGCTTTCTTT. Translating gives CASNGQKNTEAFF.

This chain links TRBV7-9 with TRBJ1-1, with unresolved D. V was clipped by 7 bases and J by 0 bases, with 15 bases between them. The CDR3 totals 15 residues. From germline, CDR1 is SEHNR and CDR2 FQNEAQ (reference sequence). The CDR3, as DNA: TGTGCCAGCACCCCTGGGGAGACTATGAACACTGAAGCTTTCTTT. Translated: CASTPGETMNTEAFF.

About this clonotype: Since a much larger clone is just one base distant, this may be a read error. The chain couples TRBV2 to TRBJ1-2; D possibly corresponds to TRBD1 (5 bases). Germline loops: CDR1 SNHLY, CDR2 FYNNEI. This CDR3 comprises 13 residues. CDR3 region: CASRADSYGGYIF. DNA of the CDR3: TGTGCCAGCAGAGCCGACAGCTATGGCGGCTACATCTTC.

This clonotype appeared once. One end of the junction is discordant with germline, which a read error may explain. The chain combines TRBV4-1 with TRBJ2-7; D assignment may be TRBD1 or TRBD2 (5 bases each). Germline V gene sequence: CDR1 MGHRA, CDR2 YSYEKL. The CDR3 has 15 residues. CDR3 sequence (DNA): TGCGCCAGCAGCTCTAGTTGGGACGCCTCCAACGAGCAGTACTTC. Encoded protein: CASSSSWDASNEQYF.

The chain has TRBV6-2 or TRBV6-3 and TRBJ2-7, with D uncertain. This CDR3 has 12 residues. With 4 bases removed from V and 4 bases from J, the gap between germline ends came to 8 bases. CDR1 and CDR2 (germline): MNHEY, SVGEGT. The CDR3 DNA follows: TGTGCCAGCAGTTCGGCGACTTACGAGCAGTACTTC. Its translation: CASSSATYEQYF.

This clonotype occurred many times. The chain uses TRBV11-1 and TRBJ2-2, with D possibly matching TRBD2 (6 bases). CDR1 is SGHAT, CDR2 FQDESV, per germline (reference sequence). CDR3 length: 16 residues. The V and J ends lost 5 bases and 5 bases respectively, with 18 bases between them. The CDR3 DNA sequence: TGTGCCAGCAGCATCTGGGCAGGTCGGGGGACCGGGGAGCTGTTTTTT. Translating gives CASSIWAGRGTGELFF.

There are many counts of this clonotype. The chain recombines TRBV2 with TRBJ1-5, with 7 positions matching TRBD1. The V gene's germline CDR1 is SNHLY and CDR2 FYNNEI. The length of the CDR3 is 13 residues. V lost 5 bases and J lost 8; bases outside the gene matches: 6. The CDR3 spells CASSPQGSEPQHF. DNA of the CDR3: TGTGCCAGCAGTCCACAGGGGAGTGAGCCCCAGCATTTT.

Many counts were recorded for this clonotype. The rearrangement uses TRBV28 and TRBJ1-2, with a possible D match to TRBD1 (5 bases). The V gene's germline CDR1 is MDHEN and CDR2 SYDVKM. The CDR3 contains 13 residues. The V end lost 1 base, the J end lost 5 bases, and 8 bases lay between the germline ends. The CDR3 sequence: CASSLLGLYGYTF. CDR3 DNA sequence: TGTGCCAGCAGTTTATTGGGACTATATGGCTACACCTTC.

The CDR3 DNA reads TGTGCCAGCAGTTTAACCCCCGTGTGGGGTGAGGGCTATGGCTACACCTTC. It is translated as CASSLTPVWGEGYGYTF. V gene TRBV12-3 or TRBV12-4 combines with J gene TRBJ1-2, with D unclear. V was trimmed by 2 bases and J by 4 bases, leaving 20 bases between them. The CDR3 is made up of 17 amino acids.

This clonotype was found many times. The CDR3 DNA follows: TGCAGTGCTAGAGATACAGCGGGGGGCCACACCGGGGAGCTGTTTTTT. It codes for CSARDTAGGHTGELFF. The chain carries TRBV20-1 and TRBJ2-2; TRBD2 matches 9 bases. This CDR3 spans 16 amino acids. Germline loops: CDR1 DFQATT, CDR2 SNEGSKA (reference sequence). V lost 0 bases to trimming and J lost 3 bases; unmatched junction nucleotides: 5.

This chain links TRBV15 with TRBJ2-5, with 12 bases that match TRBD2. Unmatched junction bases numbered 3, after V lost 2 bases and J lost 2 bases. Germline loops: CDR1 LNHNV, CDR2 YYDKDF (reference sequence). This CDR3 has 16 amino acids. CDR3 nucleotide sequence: TGTGCCACCAGCAGATCGACTAGCGGGGGTCAAGAGACCCAGTACTTC. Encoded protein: CATSRSTSGGQETQYF.

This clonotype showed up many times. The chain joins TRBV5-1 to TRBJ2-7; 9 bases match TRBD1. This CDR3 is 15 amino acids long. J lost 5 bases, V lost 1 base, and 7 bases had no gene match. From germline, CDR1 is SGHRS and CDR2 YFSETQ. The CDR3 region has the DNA TGCGCCAGCAGCTTGCGGGGACAGGGAACCCACGAGCAGTACTTC. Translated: CASSLRGQGTHEQYF.

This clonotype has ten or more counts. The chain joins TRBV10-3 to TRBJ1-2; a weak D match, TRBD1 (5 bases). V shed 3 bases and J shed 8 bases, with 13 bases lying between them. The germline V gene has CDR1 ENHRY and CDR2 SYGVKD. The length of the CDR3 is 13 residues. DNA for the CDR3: TGTGCCATCAGTGACGGGGCTCACAAGGGCTACACCTTC. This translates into CAISDGAHKGYTF.